These 9 T cell receptor beta chains were sequenced from one sample in a study of follicular helper T cells after annual influenza vaccination. Time point described: 2014-2015 season, pre-vaccination. Libraries were prepared by immunoSEQ multiplex PCR; TCRdb keeps only in-frame clonotypes and omits some of them. The sample holds about 8,300 clones, roughly 82% seen once. The material was CXCR5+ CD38- circulating T follicular helper cells from blood, obtained on the day of influenza vaccination. The subset was: circulating Tfh, non-naive CD4+CXCR5+PD-1+ (ICOS+CD38+ or ICOS-CD38-). Receptors were obtained from an adult who received the influenza vaccine.

This clone has more than one count but fewer than ten. Other DNA sequences of this sample code for an identical CDR3. The V call is TRBV6-5, the J call TRBJ2-7; 7 nucleotides align to TRBD1. V lost 6 bases to trimming and J lost 4 bases; unmatched junction nucleotides: 6. There are 13 residues in the CDR3. CDR1 is MNHEY and CDR2 is SVGAGI in the germline V gene. CDR3 loop: CASRLRDSYEQYF. DNA of the CDR3: TGTGCCAGCAGACTCCGGGACAGTTACGAGCAGTACTTC.

The V and J genes are TRBV9 and TRBJ1-3, with D hard to call. The CDR3 sequence is 14 residues long. Trimming removed 4 bases from V and 5 bases from J, with 13 bases in between. Germline CDR1 and CDR2: SGDLS and YYNGEE. CDR3 in amino acids: CASSPTEPRNTIYF. CDR3 in DNA: TGTGCCAGCAGCCCTACAGAACCCCGAAACACCATATATTTT.

This clone was counted between two and nine times. The chain has TRBV30 and TRBJ2-7; 9 positions agree with TRBD2. The CDR3 length is 14 residues. The germline gives CDR1 GTSNPN, CDR2 SVGIG (reference sequence). Trimming removed 4 bases from V and 3 bases from J; junction bases left unmatched: 7. CDR3 in DNA: TGTGCCTGGAAAAAGGTAGCGGGGGACTACGAGCAGTACTTC. Its translation is CAWKKVAGDYEQYF.

The chain links TRBV28 to TRBJ2-6, with no clear D. Trimming left V 5 bases short and J 4 bases short, with 9 bases between. The CDR3 length is 14 residues. Germline-derived CDR1 and CDR2 are MDHEN and SYDVKM. The CDR3: CASSLLTGANVLTF. The CDR3 coding sequence is TGTGCCAGCAGTCTACTCACAGGGGCCAACGTCCTGACTTTC.

Only one count was recorded for this clone. J is TRBJ2-3 and V is TRBV28; 8 bases agree with TRBD2. CDR3 length equals 16 residues. V lost 7 bases to trimming and J lost 2 bases; unmatched junction nucleotides: 11. CDR1 MDHEN and CDR2 SYDVKM come from the germline V gene. CDR3 sequence reads: CASTGFGAGDTDTQYF. DNA of the CDR3: TGTGCCAGCACAGGATTTGGAGCGGGGGACACAGATACGCAGTATTTT.

The CDR3 bases are TGTGCCAGCACCGCTGGAAAAGAGACCCAGTACTTC. Translating it yields CASTAGKETQYF. V usage is TRBV2 and J usage is TRBJ2-5; D unresolved. The CDR3 is 12 amino acids. Germline values: CDR1 SNHLY, CDR2 FYNNEI. Trimming took 7 bases from V and 3 from J, leaving 9 bases between them.

The chain links TRBV28 to TRBJ1-1; D is ambiguous. The CDR3 runs to 12 residues. The V gene lost 0 bases and the J gene lost 1 base, with 0 bases spanning the gap. The germline V gene encodes CDR1 MDHEN and CDR2 SYDVKM. The DNA of the CDR3 is TGTGCCAGCAGTTTATGGAACACTGAAGCTTTCTTT. Protein sequence: CASSLWNTEAFF.

CDR3 sequence: CASSRLSNSGANVLTF. Written as DNA, the CDR3 is TGTGCCAGCTCACGATTGTCGAACTCTGGGGCCAACGTCCTGACTTTC. This chain uses TRBV18 with TRBJ2-6; no firm D call. This CDR3 is built from 16 residues. Trimming took 4 bases from V and 0 from J, leaving 10 bases between them. Germline CDR1 and CDR2: KGHSH and LQKENI.

This clone was counted a few times. The V gene is TRBV7-9, the J gene TRBJ2-7; 7 bases fit TRBD1. There are 15 residues in the CDR3. Per the germline V gene, CDR1 is SEHNR and CDR2 is FQNEAQ (reference sequence). V shed 6 bases and J 3 bases; nucleotides not matched to a gene: 11. The CDR3 DNA sequence: TGTGCCAGCAGGCCGAGTTATGGGACAGACTACGAGCAGTACTTC. Translating gives CASRPSYGTDYEQYF.